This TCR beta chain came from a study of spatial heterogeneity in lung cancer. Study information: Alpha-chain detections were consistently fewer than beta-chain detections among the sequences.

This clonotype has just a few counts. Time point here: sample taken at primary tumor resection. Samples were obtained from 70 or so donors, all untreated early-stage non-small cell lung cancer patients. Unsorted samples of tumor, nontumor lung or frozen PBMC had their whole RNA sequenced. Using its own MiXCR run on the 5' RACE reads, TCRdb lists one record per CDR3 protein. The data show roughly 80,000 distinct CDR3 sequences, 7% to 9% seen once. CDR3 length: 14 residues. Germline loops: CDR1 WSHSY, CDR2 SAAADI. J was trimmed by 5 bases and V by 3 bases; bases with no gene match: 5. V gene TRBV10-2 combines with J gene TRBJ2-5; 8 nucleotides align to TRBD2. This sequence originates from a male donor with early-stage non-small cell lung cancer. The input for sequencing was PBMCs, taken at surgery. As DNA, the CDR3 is TGCGCCAGCAGTGACCCGGGACTAGGGGAGACCCAGTACTTC. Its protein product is CASSDPGLGETQYF.